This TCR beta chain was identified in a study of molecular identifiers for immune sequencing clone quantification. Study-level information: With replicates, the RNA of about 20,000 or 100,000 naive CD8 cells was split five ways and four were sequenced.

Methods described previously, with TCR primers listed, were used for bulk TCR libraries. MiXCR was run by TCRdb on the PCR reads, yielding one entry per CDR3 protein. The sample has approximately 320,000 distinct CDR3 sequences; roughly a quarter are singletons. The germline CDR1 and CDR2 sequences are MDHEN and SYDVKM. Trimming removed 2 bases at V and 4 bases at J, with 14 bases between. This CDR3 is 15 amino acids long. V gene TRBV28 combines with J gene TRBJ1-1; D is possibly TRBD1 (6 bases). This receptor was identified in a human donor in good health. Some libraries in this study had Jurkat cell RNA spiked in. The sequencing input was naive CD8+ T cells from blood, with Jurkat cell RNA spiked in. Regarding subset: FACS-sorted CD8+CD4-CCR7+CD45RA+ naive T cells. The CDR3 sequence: CASSLRGGLGTEAFF. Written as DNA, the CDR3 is TGTGCCAGCAGTTTAAGGGGGGGCTTAGGCACTGAAGCTTTCTTT.